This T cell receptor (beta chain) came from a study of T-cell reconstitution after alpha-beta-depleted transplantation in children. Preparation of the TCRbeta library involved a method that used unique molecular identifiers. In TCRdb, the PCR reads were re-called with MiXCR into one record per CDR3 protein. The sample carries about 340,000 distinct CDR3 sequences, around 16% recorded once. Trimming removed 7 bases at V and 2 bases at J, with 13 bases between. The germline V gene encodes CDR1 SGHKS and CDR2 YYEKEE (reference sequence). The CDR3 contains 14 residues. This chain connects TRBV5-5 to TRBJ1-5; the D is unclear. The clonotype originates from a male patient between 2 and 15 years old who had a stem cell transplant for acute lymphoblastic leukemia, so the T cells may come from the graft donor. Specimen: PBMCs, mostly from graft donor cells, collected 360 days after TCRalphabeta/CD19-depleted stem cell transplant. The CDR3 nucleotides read TGTGCCAGCCAGCTTGGGGAGGGCAATCAGCCCCAGCATTTT. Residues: CASQLGEGNQPQHF. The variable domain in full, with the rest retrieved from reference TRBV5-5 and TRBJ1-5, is DAGVTQSPTHLIKTRGQQVTLRCSPISGHKSVSWYQQVLGQGPQFIFQYYEKEERGRGNFPDRFSARQFPNYSSELNVNALLLGDSALYLCASQLGEGNQPQHFGDGTRLSIL.